The T cell receptor beta chain under discussion was sequenced for a study of blood T cell repertoires in COVID-19. Profiled with immunoSEQ multiplex PCR; TCRdb holds only in-frame clones, not every one. Of about 280,000 clones in the sample, around 87% were seen once. There are 14 residues in the CDR3. Germline V gives CDR1 LNHDA, CDR2 SQIVND (reference sequence). V shed 8 bases and J 2 bases; nucleotides not matched to a gene: 8. Sequencing used peripheral blood. The chain combines TRBV19 with TRBJ2-7, with TRBD1 matching over 8 bases. The TCR originated in a woman under 40 who had recovered from COVID-19. The CDR3 reads CASAGQGATYEQYF. CDR3 bases: TGTGCCAGTGCGGGCCAGGGGGCCACCTACGAGCAGTACTTC.